Listed below are T cell receptor beta chains from one sample, sequenced in a study of CD8 T cells in ankylosing spondylitis. From the 5' RACE reads, TCRdb called clonotypes with MiXCR, one entry per CDR3 protein. The sample has just under 95,000 distinct CDR3 sequences, about 9.1% seen once. Specimen: blood, either unsorted or a sorted T cell fraction (not recorded which). All receptors derive from a male donor with ankylosing spondylitis or in good health (not recorded which). Each CDR3 is given with its conserved first and last residue. The order of the fields is J gene, V gene, clone size, D gene, CDR3 DNA, CDR3 protein. The D gene is left open where the match is weak. Clone size is stated in some rows and not others, as once, few, many or a class when expanded.

TRBJ2-2 TRBV9 many TRBD2 TGTGCCAGCAGCGCGGTCCTACCGGGACTAGCGGCCCCTAGGACCGGGGAGCTGTTTTTT CASSAVLPGLAAPRTGELFF
TRBJ1-1 TRBV4-1 many . TGCGCCAGCAGCCAAGTTCAACAGGCTCTGACTTTCTTT CASSQVQQALTFF
TRBJ2-7 TRBV20-1 many . TGCAGTGCTAGAGCTTGGGGTCAGGGTCACGAGCAGTACTTC CSARAWGQGHEQYF
TRBJ2-3 TRBV20-1 many TRBD2 TGCAGTGCTAAGGGACTAGCGGAAATCACAGATACGCAGTATTTT CSAKGLAEITDTQYF
TRBJ2-5 TRBV2 . . TGTGCCAGCCTAGCCAGGGACCAAGAGACCCAGTACTTC CASLARDQETQYF
TRBJ2-2 TRBV3-1 . . TGTGCCAGCAGCCACGGCGGGGAGCTGTTTTTT CASSHGGELFF
TRBJ2-7 TRBV9 many TRBD2 TGTGCCAGCAGCGCACGAACTAGCGGGGGGGAATACGAGCAGTACTTC CASSARTSGGEYEQYF
TRBJ2-5 TRBV5-6 many . TGTGCCAGCAGCTCTCCGGGGACTGTGGAAGAGACCCAGTACTTC CASSSPGTVEETQYF
TRBJ1-6 TRBV5-1 few . TGCGCCAGCAGTCCAGGGGAGTCGTTTTCACCCCTCCACTTT CASSPGESFSPLHF
TRBJ1-6 TRBV5-1 few . TGCGCCAGCAGCCCGGGACGTCGAGGGGATCCCCTCCACTTT CASSPGRRGDPLHF
TRBJ2-1 TRBV12-3/TRBV12-4 many TRBD2 TGTGCCAGCAGCTTAAGCGGGGGGGCTTACTACAATGAGCAGTTCTTC CASSLSGGAYYNEQFF
TRBJ2-7 TRBV7-9 . . TGTGCCAGCTCTGTCGGATCCGAGCAGTACTTC CASSVGSEQYF
TRBJ2-7 TRBV7-9 . . TGTGCCAGCAGCTGGGGCCAGTCAAGCTCCTACGAGCAGTACTTC CASSWGQSSSYEQYF
TRBJ2-2 TRBV3-1 . TRBD1 TGTGCCAGCAGCCCCACCGGGACAGAGAACACCGGGGAGCTGTTTTTT CASSPTGTENTGELFF
TRBJ2-3 TRBV9 many . TGTGCCAGCAGCCGACAGACAAGCACAGATACGCAGTATTTT CASSRQTSTDTQYF
TRBJ2-7 TRBV30 few TRBD1 TGTGCCTGGGACAGGGGGTACGAGCAGTACTTC CAWDRGYEQYF
TRBJ1-1 TRBV7-3 many TRBD1 TGTGCCAGCAGCCTGCAAGGGACAGGGGCATACACTGAAGCTTTCTTT CASSLQGTGAYTEAFF
TRBJ1-2 TRBV2 many . TGTGCCAGCAGTGCTACGGACAACTATGGCTACACCTTC CASSATDNYGYTF
TRBJ2-5 TRBV28 many . TGTGCCAGCAGTTTAGCAGCCCTCGAGTGGAATGGCGTAGAGACCCAGTACTTC CASSLAALEWNGVETQYF
TRBJ2-1 TRBV5-1 many . TGCGCCAGCAGCTTGGAACGGGACAATGAGCAGTTCTTC CASSLERDNEQFF
TRBJ2-1 TRBV29-1 many TRBD1 TGCAGCGTTGAGGGACAGGGGGACTACAATGAGCAGTTCTTC CSVEGQGDYNEQFF
TRBJ1-1 TRBV25-1 . TRBD1 TGTGCCAGCAGTGAAACTCGGGGACAGGGTGGGGCGGAAGCTTTCTTT CASSETRGQGGAEAFF
TRBJ1-2 TRBV28 . . TGTGCCAGCAGTTTGGTGCAGGCCAGCCGGACTAACTATGGCTACACCTTC CASSLVQASRTNYGYTF
TRBJ2-7 TRBV27 few . TGTGCCAGCAGAATAAACAGGGTCGGTTACTACGAGCAGTACTTC CASRINRVGYYEQYF
TRBJ1-2 TRBV18 many . TGTGCCAGCTCACCAGGGGCTAACTATGGCTACACCTTC CASSPGANYGYTF
TRBJ2-1 TRBV28 . . TGTGCCAGCAGTTTAGAGTACAAGCAGAACTACAATGAGCAGTTCTTC CASSLEYKQNYNEQFF
TRBJ2-7 TRBV18 . TRBD1 TGTGCCAGCTCACCCGACAGGGCAACCTACGAGCAGTACTTC CASSPDRATYEQYF
TRBJ2-3 TRBV7-9 few . TGTGCCAGCAGCTTATCCGGGCCGTACGATACGCAGTATTTT CASSLSGPYDTQYF
TRBJ1-5 TRBV7-2 many . TGTGCCAGCAGCCCATCGACTGGGATCAATCAGCCCCAGCATTTT CASSPSTGINQPQHF
TRBJ2-7 TRBV5-1 many . TGCGCCAGCAGCGACGATCACGTTTACGAGCAGTACTTC CASSDDHVYEQYF
TRBJ2-6 TRBV6-5 many TRBD2 TGTGCCAGCAGGGGTAAAGCGGGGGCCTCTGGGGCCAACGTCCTGACTTTC CASRGKAGASGANVLTF
TRBJ2-1 TRBV5-6 many . TGTGCCAGCAGCTTCAGACTGCTAGGGAATGAGCAGTTCTTC CASSFRLLGNEQFF
TRBJ2-1 TRBV20-1 . TRBD2 TGCTGTGCGATAGCGGGGGCCGTTTTCACCTACAATGAGCAGTTCTTC CCAIAGAVFTYNEQFF
TRBJ2-1 TRBV5-1 many TRBD2 TGCGCCAGCAGCTTGGCGGGACTAGCGGGGAAGGAAAATGAGCAGTTCTTC CASSLAGLAGKENEQFF
TRBJ2-2 TRBV5-1 many . TGCGCCAGCAAACAGCGGGTGGACAACACCGGGGAGCTGTTTTTT CASKQRVDNTGELFF
TRBJ2-1 TRBV2 many TRBD1 TGTGCCGTGAGTTGGACAGGGGGTGTCAATGAGCAGTTCTTC CAVSWTGGVNEQFF
TRBJ1-5 TRBV3-1 many TRBD1 TGTGCCAGCAGCCGCTCGACAGGGTCAGGGCCCCAGCATTTT CASSRSTGSGPQHF